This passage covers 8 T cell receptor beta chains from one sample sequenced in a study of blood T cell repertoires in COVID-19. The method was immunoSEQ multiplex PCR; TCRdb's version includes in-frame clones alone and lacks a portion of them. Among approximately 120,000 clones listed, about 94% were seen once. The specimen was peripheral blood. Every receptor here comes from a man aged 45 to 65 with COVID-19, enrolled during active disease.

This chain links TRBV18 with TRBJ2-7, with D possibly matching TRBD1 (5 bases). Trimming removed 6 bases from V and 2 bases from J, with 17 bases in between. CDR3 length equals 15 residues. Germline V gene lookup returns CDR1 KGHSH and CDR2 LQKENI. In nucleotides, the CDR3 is TGTGCCAGCTCCCCCTACCAGGGCGGCACCTACGAGCAGTACTTC. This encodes CASSPYQGGTYEQYF.

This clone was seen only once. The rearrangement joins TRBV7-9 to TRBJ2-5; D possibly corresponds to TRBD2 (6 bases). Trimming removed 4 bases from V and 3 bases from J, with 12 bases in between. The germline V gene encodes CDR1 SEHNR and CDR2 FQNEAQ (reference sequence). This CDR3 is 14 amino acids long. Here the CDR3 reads CASSSQSGEETQYF. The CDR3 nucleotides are TGTGCCAGCAGCTCCCAGTCGGGGGAAGAGACCCAGTACTTC. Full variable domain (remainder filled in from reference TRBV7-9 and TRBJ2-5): DTGVSQNPRHKITKRGQNVTFRCDPISEHNRLYWYRQTLGQGPEFLTYFQNEAQLEKSRLLSDRFSAERPKGSFSTLEIQRTEQGDSAMYLCASSSQSGEETQYFGPGTRLLVL.

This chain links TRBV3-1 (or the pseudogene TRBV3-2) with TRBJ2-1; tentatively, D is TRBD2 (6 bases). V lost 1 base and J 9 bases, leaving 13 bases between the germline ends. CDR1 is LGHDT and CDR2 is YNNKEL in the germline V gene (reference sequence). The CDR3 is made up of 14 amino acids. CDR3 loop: CASSQVSSVGEQFF. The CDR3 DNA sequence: TGTGCCAGCAGCCAAGTTTCTAGCGTTGGTGAGCAGTTCTTC.

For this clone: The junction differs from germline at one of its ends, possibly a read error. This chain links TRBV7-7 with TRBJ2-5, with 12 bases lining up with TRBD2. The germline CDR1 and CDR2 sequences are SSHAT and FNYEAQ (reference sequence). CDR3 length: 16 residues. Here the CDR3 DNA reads TGTGCTAGCAGCTTAGGACTAGCGGGACTACAAGAGACCCAGTACTTC. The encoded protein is CASSLGLAGLQETQYF.

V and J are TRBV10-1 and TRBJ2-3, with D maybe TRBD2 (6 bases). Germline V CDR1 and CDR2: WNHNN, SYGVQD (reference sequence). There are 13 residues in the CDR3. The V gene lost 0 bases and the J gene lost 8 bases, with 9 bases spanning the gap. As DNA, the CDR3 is TGCGCCAGCAGTGAGTCGGTGGGGGGTACGCAGTATTTT. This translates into CASSESVGGTQYF.

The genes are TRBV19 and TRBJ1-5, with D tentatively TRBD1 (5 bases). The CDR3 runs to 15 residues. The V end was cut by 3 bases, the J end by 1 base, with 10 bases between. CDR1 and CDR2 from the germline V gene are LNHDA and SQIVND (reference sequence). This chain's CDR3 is CASSIIRGSNQPQHF. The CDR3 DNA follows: TGTGCCAGTAGTATTATTAGGGGAAGCAATCAGCCCCAGCATTTT.

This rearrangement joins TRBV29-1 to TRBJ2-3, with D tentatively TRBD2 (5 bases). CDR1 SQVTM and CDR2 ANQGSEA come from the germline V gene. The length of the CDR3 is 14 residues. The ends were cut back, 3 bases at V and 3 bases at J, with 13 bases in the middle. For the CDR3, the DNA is TGCAGCGTTGAGGACCCTGAGGGAACAGATACGCAGTATTTT. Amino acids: CSVEDPEGTDTQYF.

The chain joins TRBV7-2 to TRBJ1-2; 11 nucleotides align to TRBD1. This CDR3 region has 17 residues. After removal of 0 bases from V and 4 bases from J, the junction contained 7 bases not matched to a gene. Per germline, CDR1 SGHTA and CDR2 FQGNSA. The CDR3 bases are TGTGCCAGCAGCTTAGCGCCCGGACAGGGGGCCACCTATGGCTACACCTTC. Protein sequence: CASSLAPGQGATYGYTF.